The present T cell receptor beta chain was sequenced within a study of beta chain features in type 1 diabetes. Notes on the study in general: Sequencing from cDNA could over-represent high-TCR-expressing cells.

CDR1 and CDR2 from the germline V gene are SNHLY and FYNNEI. The CDR3 has 14 residues. V gave up 5 bases and J gave up 3 bases; unmatched junction bases: 4. One heparinised draw, averaging roughly 0.12 L, was taken per donor. By way of CD45RO/CCR7/CD25/CD127/CD95/CD27, the CD4+ regulatory, stem cell-like memory, central memory and naive cells were sorted. Once sorted, every population was more than 95% pure. About this clone itself: Its antigen is unidentified.

The isolated RNA, all of it, was reverse transcribed, so expressed TCRB transcripts were what got sequenced. Using immunoSEQ multiplex PCR, the repertoire was profiled, and TCRdb retains in-frame clones only, with some absent. The profile shows 970,000 or so clones, under 20% of them singletons. Sequenced sample: naive CD4+ T cells from blood. This sequence originates from a woman younger than 30 in good health. V usage is TRBV2 and J usage is TRBJ1-5, with TRBD1 matching over 7 bases. The CDR3 nucleotides read TGTGCCAGCAGTATGGACAGGTCCAATCAGCCCCAGCATTTT. This gives the protein CASSMDRSNQPQHF.